The rows below give T cell receptor beta chains drawn from one sample of a study of T cells in Graves' hyperthyroidism and ophthalmopathy. Each CDR3 protein is one row after TCRdb ran MiXCR on the multiplex PCR reads. The table lists about 350,000 distinct CDR3 sequences, 15% of them singletons, with roughly 20% in the top ten. What was sequenced was blood. The source of these receptors is a woman in her fifties or sixties with Graves' ophthalmopathy. CDR3s include the opening cysteine and the closing phenylalanine or tryptophan. Part of the rows lack a size; the others show once, few, many or a class for expanded clones.

v_call	clone_size	j_call	cdr3_aa
TRBV29-1	NA	TRBJ2-3	CSVGVQNTQYF
TRBV12-3/TRBV12-4	few	TRBJ2-6	CATRLGGPGANVLTF
TRBV7-9	NA	TRBJ2-7	CASSLDREQYF
TRBV6-1	few	TRBJ2-2	CASSGPGQKTGELFF
TRBV20-1	many	TRBJ2-1	CSAPPPGTSAYNEQFF
TRBV3-1	many	TRBJ1-5	CASSSTGAGQPQHF
TRBV19	many	TRBJ2-5	CASSIAGRLETQYF
TRBV2	many	TRBJ2-3	CASSVQTTDTQYF
TRBV11-2	many	TRBJ2-1	CASSTLLNEQFF
TRBV2	many	TRBJ1-1	CASSRDANTEAFF